A single sample is the source of the 2 T cell receptor beta chains below, sequenced in a study of CD8 T cells in Susac syndrome (dated by TCRdb to between 2018 and 2021). Library construction relied on the immunoSEQ multiplex PCR assay. RNA was extracted using the RNeasy kit, and about 0.45 to 1 ug of the RNA was reverse transcribed with random hexamers. Clones were called with MiXCR by TCRdb after fastp trimmed the public reads at Q25, and only in-frame beta chains were retained. Duplicate CDR3 protein sequences are folded into a single record with the most common DNA and genes. This sample gives over 95,000 distinct CDR3 sequences in total; about 90% of them show up just once. Approximately 0.12% of the sample is in the top ten clones. Material: CD8+ T cells from PBMCs. The source is a human donor in good health.

The J gene is TRBJ2-7, the V gene TRBV5-1, with a weak D call TRBD2 (6 bases). V shed 0 bases and J shed 2 bases, with 12 bases lying between them. Germline loops: CDR1 SGHRS, CDR2 YFSETQ. This CDR3 is 15 amino acids long. DNA of the CDR3: TGCGCCAGCAGCTTGGAGGAGGGGCCAGCCTACGAGCAGTACTTC. This encodes CASSLEEGPAYEQYF. Filled out from reference TRBV5-1 and TRBJ2-7, the complete variable domain reads KAGVTQTPRYLIKTRGQQVTLSCSPISGHRSVSWYQQTPGQGLQFLFEYFSETQRNKGNFPGRFSGRQFSNSRSEMNVSTLELGDSALYLCASSLEEGPAYEQYFGPGTRLTVT.

The chain carries TRBV5-6 and TRBJ1-5, with D maybe TRBD1 (5 bases). Trimming removed 3 bases from V and 7 bases from J, with 20 bases in between. The V gene's germline CDR1 is SGHDT and CDR2 YYEEEE. The CDR3 has 16 amino acids. CDR3 sequence reads: CASSYTGTANEQPQHF. CDR3 DNA: TGTGCCAGCAGCTACACCGGGACGGCGAACGAGCAGCCCCAGCATTTT.